This TCR beta chain was captured by sequencing in a study of T cell responses to AZD1222 COVID-19 vaccine. General study results and limits: Spike-spanning, vaccine-associated CD4 TCRs were dominant at 160-218 and 743-854.

CDR1 is MDHEN and CDR2 is SYDVKM in the germline V gene. The CDR3 runs 22 residues. V shed 5 bases, J shed 12 bases, and the junction held 33 bases outside the gene matches. About this clone: As yet, its antigen is unknown.

The assay was immunoSEQ multiplex PCR, and TCRdb's table has in-frame clones only and misses some. The repertoire has under 150,000 clones, over 90% of them found once; the top ten carry about 5%. Sequencing used peripheral blood, obtained on day 0 of AZD1222 vaccination. The TCR sequence derives from an adult in good health. V and J are TRBV28 and TRBJ2-3; 12 bases map to TRBD2. CDR3 sequence reads: CASSGIGTSGWDSSRYPLSQYF. CDR3 coding DNA: TGTGCCAGCAGTGGGATCGGGACTAGCGGGTGGGACTCCTCCAGATACCCGTTGTCCCAGTATTTT.